This is a list of T cell receptor beta chains from one sample in a study of vaccination effects on CD4 cells after COVID-19. These TCRs are of unknown antigen specificity. Produced via immunoSEQ multiplex PCR; TCRdb's table is partial and in-frame only. The data contain about 52,000 clones, more than 70% of them singletons. The material was CD4+ T cells from PBMCs cultured with HCoV-OC43 spike peptides, obtained before COVID-19 vaccination. The receptors were gathered from a human donor who received a COVID-19 vaccine. Both conserved end residues are part of each CDR3. The D gene is left open where the match is weak. Expanded clones are given a class, and other clones once, few, many or no size at all.

clone size: .; D gene: .; V gene: TRBV9; J gene: TRBJ2-1; CDR3 protein: CASSVGTVYNEQFF; CDR3 DNA: TGTGCCAGCAGCGTAGGAACCGTCTACAATGAGCAGTTCTTC
clone size: .; D gene: TRBD2; V gene: TRBV24-1; J gene: TRBJ2-5; CDR3 protein: CATSDFPGGRGGETQYF; CDR3 DNA: TGTGCCACCAGTGATTTTCCGGGGGGGCGCGGAGGAGAGACCCAGTACTTC
clone size: .; D gene: .; V gene: TRBV5-1; J gene: TRBJ2-2; CDR3 protein: CASSSTANYGELFF; CDR3 DNA: TGCGCCAGCAGCTCTACCGCTAATTACGGGGAGCTGTTTTTT
clone size: .; D gene: TRBD2; V gene: TRBV7-2; J gene: TRBJ2-5; CDR3 protein: CASSSSGGAAIKTQYF; CDR3 DNA: TGTGCCAGCAGCAGTAGCGGGGGGGCCGCAATAAAGACCCAGTACTTC
clone size: .; D gene: TRBD1; V gene: TRBV3-1/TRBV3-2; J gene: TRBJ2-2; CDR3 protein: CASSRGTGVAGELFF; CDR3 DNA: TGTGCCAGCAGCCGGGGGACAGGGGTGGCCGGGGAGCTGTTTTTT
clone size: few; D gene: .; V gene: TRBV19; J gene: TRBJ1-2; CDR3 protein: CASSISGRVGYTF; CDR3 DNA: TGTGCCAGTAGTATCTCGGGTAGGGTCGGCTACACCTTC
clone size: .; D gene: .; V gene: TRBV7-3; J gene: TRBJ1-1; CDR3 protein: CASSLGKNTEAFF; CDR3 DNA: TGTGCCAGCAGCCTCGGAAAGAACACTGAAGCTTTCTTT
clone size: .; D gene: .; V gene: TRBV2; J gene: TRBJ2-5; CDR3 protein: CASSQGTSGETQYF; CDR3 DNA: TGTGCCAGCAGCCAGGGTACCTCGGGTGAGACCCAGTACTTC
clone size: few; D gene: .; V gene: TRBV14; J gene: TRBJ2-2; CDR3 protein: CASSQSVNTGELFF; CDR3 DNA: TGTGCCAGCAGCCAATCAGTAAACACCGGGGAGCTGTTTTTT
clone size: once; D gene: .; V gene: TRBV12-3/TRBV12-4; J gene: TRBJ1-2; CDR3 protein: CASSFNYGYTF; CDR3 DNA: TGTGCCAGCAGTTTCAACTATGGCTACACCTTC
clone size: .; D gene: TRBD2; V gene: TRBV5-4; J gene: TRBJ2-3; CDR3 protein: CASSPGDYTDTQYF; CDR3 DNA: TGTGCCAGCAGCCCCGGGGACTACACAGATACGCAGTATTTT
clone size: .; D gene: TRBD1; V gene: TRBV3-1/TRBV3-2; J gene: TRBJ1-1; CDR3 protein: CASSLDRGETEAFF; CDR3 DNA: TGTGCCAGCAGCCTCGACAGGGGGGAAACTGAAGCTTTCTTT
clone size: .; D gene: TRBD1; V gene: TRBV18; J gene: TRBJ2-2; CDR3 protein: CASSPDRARKGELFF; CDR3 DNA: TGTGCCAGCTCACCAGACAGGGCCCGTAAGGGGGAGCTGTTTTTT
clone size: .; D gene: TRBD1; V gene: TRBV24-1; J gene: TRBJ1-5; CDR3 protein: CATSDRTGPGVPQHF; CDR3 DNA: TGTGCCACCAGTGACCGGACAGGCCCAGGGGTGCCCCAGCATTTT